Sequencing of this T cell receptor (beta chain) was carried out in a study of T-cell reconstitution after alpha-beta-depleted transplantation in children. Unique molecular identifiers were used to barcode this TCRbeta library. In TCRdb, the PCR reads were re-called with MiXCR into one record per CDR3 protein. Altogether under 250,000 distinct CDR3 sequences are present, more than 15% being singletons, with the ten largest covering around 45%. The germline gives CDR1 SGHTA, CDR2 FQGNSA. The V gene lost 5 bases and the J gene lost 2 bases, with 12 bases spanning the gap. CDR3 length equals 14 residues.

The receptor comes from a male patient aged 2 to 10 who had a stem cell transplant for acute lymphoblastic leukemia, so the T cells may come from the graft donor. The J gene is TRBJ2-5, the V gene TRBV7-2; possible D gene TRBD2, 5 bases. The material was PBMCs, mostly from graft donor cells, obtained 360 days after TCRalphabeta/CD19-depleted stem cell transplant. Here the CDR3 DNA reads TGTGCCAGCAGCGCCTACGGACTGCAAGAGACCCAGTACTTC. This encodes CASSAYGLQETQYF. Drawing the rest from reference TRBV7-2 and TRBJ2-5, the complete variable domain is GAGVSQSPSNKVTEKGKDVELRCDPISGHTALYWYRQSLGQGLEFLIYFQGNSAPDKSGLPSDRFSAERTGGSVSTLTIQRTQQEDSAVYLCASSAYGLQETQYFGPGTRLLVL.